This T cell receptor (beta chain) originates from a study of read filtering for tumor transcriptome and immune sequencing. Across the study: By R-ISS, stages I, II and III held approximately 8, 16 and 7 patients.

Study results and limitations: Correlation between methods rose after single-read clonotypes were removed. RNA-seq captured clonotypes less deeply and reliably than IR-seq.

The CDR3 contains 14 residues. Per germline, CDR1 KGHDR and CDR2 SFDVKD. Between the trimmed V and J ends, which lost 3 bases and 1 base, there was a span of 7 bases. From 300 to 450 ng of RNA, a library with molecular barcoded alpha/delta and beta/gamma adaptors was made. TCRdb re-analysed the reads in MiXCR, keeping a single row per CDR3 protein. The top ten clones hold under 9% of a sample with around 140,000 distinct CDR3 sequences, approximately 13% of them seen once. This clonotype was counted many times. The antigen remains undetermined. J is TRBJ2-3 and V is TRBV24-1; no firm D call. The source of this sequence is a donor aged 40 or over with multiple myeloma. Sequencing was carried out using a population of CD138-negative cells sorted from bone marrow. The CDR3, as DNA: TGTGCCACCAGTGATGGTGATCGCACAGATACGCAGTATTTT. It translates to CATSDGDRTDTQYF.